The text below deals with one TCR beta chain. What it binds is unknown. Coculture of the mixed lymphocyte reaction cells took place at 37 degrees C and lasted more than 5 days. The CDR3 sequence is 12 residues long. The V and J ends lost 2 bases and 6 bases respectively, with 10 bases between them. From germline, CDR1 is SQVTM and CDR2 ANQGSEA. These data are taken from a study of siplizumab effects on memory and regulatory T cells. Some clones are missing from TCRdb's copy, which holds only in-frame ones; the method was immunoSEQ multiplex PCR. Here the sample spans over 10,000 clones, 30% to 50% being singletons.

The gene calls are TRBV29-1 and TRBJ1-2, with D unclear. The sequence derives from a human donor in good health; the cells came from an allogeneic mixed lymphocyte reaction. The sequenced material came from CFSE-low (dividing) CD8+ T cells sorted from an allogeneic mixed lymphocyte reaction. The CDR3 spells CSVETGFHGYTF. CDR3 sequence (DNA): TGCAGCGTTGAAACGGGGTTCCATGGCTACACCTTC.